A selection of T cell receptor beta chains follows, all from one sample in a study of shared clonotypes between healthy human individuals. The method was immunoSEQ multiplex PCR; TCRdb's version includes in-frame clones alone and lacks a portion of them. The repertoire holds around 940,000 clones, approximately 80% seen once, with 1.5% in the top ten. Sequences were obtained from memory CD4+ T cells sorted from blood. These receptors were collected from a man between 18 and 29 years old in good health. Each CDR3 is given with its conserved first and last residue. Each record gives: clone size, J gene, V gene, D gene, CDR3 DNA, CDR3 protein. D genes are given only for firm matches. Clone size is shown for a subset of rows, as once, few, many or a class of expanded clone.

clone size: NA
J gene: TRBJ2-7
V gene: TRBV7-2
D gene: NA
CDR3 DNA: TGTGCCAGCAGCTTTCAGACAGGAAGCTACGAGCAGTACTTC
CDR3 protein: CASSFQTGSYEQYF

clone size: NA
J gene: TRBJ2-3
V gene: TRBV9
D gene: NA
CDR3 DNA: TGTGCCAGCAGCTCTAGCCTGAGCACAGATACGCAGTATTTT
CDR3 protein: CASSSSLSTDTQYF

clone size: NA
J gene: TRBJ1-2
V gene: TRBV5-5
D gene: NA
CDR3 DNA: TGTGCCAGCAGCTTGGCCGGTGCCGATAACTATGGCTACACCTTC
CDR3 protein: CASSLAGADNYGYTF

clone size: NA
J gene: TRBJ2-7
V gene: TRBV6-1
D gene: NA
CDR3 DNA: TGTGCCAGCAGTGAAATCTATTGGGGACACCTCTACGAGCAGTACTTC
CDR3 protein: CASSEIYWGHLYEQYF

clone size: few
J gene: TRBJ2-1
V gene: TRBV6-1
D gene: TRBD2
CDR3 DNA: TGTGCCAGCAGTGAACTAGCGGGGGGGTACAATGAGCAGTTCTTC
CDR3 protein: CASSELAGGYNEQFF

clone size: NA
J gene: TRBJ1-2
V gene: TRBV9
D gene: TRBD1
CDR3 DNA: TGTGCCAGCAGCGAGGGACAGGGGCCCCGCTATGGCTACACCTTC
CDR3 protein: CASSEGQGPRYGYTF

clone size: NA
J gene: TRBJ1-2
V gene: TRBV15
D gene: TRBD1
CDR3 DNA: TGTGCCACCAGCAGAGAACGGCGGGCGACAGGGAGTGGCTACACCTTC
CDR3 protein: CATSRERRATGSGYTF

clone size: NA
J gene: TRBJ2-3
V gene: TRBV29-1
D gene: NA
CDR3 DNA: TGCTCCCTGCGACGCCCGCCGGGAGATACGCAGTATTTT
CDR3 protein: CSLRRPPGDTQYF

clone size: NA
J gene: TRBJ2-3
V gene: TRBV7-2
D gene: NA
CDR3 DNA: TGTGCCAGCAGTTTTACAGGGCCAGATACGCAGTATTTT
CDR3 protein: CASSFTGPDTQYF

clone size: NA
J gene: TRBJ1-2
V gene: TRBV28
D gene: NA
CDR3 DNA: TGTGCCACCACAATAATAGGACTTAACTATGGCTACACCTTC
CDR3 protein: CATTIIGLNYGYTF

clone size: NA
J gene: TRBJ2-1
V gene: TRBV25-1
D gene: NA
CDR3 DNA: TGTGCCAGCAGTGAAGAGGGTGGGGCCCCCAATGAGCAGTTCTTC
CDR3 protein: CASSEEGGAPNEQFF

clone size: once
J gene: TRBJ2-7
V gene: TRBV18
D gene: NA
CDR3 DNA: TGTGCCAGCTCACCACTAAACGAGCAGTACTTC
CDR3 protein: CASSPLNEQYF

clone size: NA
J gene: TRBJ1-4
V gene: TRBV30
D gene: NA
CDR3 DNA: TGTGCCTTCACAGTGTACGGCGCTAATGAAAAACTGTTTTTT
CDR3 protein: CAFTVYGANEKLFF

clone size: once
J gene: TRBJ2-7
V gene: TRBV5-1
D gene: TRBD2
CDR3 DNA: TGCGCCAGCAGCCCGGGGACTAGCGGGTCCCACGAGCAGTACTTC
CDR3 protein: CASSPGTSGSHEQYF

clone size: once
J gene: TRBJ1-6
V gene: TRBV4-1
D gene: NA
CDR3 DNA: TGCGCCAGCAGCCTTACAAAGGGCCTTTCACCCCTCCACTTT
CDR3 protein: CASSLTKGLSPLHF

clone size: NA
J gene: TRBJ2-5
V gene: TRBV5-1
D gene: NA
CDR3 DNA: TGCGCCAGCAGCTGGACACGTGAAGAGACCCAGTACTTC
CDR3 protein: CASSWTREETQYF

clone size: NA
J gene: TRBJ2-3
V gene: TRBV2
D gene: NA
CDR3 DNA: TGTGCCAGCAGGGGGGGACTGGACACAGATACGCAGTATTTT
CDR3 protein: CASRGGLDTDTQYF

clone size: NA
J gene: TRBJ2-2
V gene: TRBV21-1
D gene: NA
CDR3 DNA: TGTGCCAGCAGGTATAAAGGGTGGAACACCGGGGAGCTGTTTTTT
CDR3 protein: CASRYKGWNTGELFF

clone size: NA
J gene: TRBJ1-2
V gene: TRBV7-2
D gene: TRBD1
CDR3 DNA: TGTGCCAGCAGCCGCCGTGGACAGGGGGACGGCTACACCTTC
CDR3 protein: CASSRRGQGDGYTF

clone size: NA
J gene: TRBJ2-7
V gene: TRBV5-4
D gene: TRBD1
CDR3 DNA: TGTGCCAGCAGCTCCGGGACAGTTATTTACTTC
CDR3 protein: CASSSGTVIYF

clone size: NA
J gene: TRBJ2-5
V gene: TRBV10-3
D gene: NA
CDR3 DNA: TGTGCCATCAGGAACCGGGACATCGACGGGGAGACCCAGTACTTC
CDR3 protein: CAIRNRDIDGETQYF

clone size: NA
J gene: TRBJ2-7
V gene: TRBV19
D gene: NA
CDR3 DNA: TGTGCCAGTAGTATAGGAGGTTGGGGCTCCTACGAGCAGTACTTC
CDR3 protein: CASSIGGWGSYEQYF

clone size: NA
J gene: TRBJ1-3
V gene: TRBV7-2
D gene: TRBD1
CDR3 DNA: TGTGCCAGCAGCGTCAGTCCCGGGACAGATATTATCTCTGGAAACACCATATATTTT
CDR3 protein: CASSVSPGTDIISGNTIYF

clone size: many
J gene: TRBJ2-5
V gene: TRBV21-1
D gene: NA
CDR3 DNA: TGTGCCAGCAGCAAAGTCAGGGAGGGAGGCCAAGAGACCCAGTACTTC
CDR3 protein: CASSKVREGGQETQYF

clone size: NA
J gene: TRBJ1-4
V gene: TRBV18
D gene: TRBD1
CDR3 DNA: TGTGCCAGCTCACCTCCGGGACAGGGATACGAAAAACTGTTTTTT
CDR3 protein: CASSPPGQGYEKLFF

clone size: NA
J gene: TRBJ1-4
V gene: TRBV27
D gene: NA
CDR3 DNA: TGTGCCACCGCGGGGGGGAATAATGAAAAACTGTTTTTT
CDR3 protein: CATAGGNNEKLFF

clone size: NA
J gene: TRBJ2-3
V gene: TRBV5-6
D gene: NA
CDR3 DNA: TGTGCCAGCAGTGAGGGCCCTCTGGTAGATACGCAGTATTTT
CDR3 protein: CASSEGPLVDTQYF

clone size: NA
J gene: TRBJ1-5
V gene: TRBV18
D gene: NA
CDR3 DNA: TGTGCCAGCTCACACGGACAGACGAATAGCAATCAGCCCCAGCATTTT
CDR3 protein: CASSHGQTNSNQPQHF

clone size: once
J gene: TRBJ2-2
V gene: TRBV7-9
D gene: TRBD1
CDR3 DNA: TGTGCCAGCAGCTTAGGACAGGGGGCGTACACCGGGGAGCTGTTTTTT
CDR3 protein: CASSLGQGAYTGELFF

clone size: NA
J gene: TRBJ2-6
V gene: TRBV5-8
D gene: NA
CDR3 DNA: TGTGCCAGCAGCTTAAATCTCGGGGCCTCTGGGGCCAACGTCCTGACTTTC
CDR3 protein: CASSLNLGASGANVLTF

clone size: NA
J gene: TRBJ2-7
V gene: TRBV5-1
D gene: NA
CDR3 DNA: TGCGCCAGCAGCCAGACAGGAAGTACCTACGAGCAGTACTTC
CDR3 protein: CASSQTGSTYEQYF

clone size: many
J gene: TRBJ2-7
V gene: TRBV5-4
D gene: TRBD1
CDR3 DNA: TGTGCCAGCAGCTTGCAGGGGGCCAACGAGCAGTACTTC
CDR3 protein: CASSLQGANEQYF

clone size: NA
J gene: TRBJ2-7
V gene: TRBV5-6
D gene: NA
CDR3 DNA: TGTGCCAGCAGCTTTCAAGGGGCCGAGCAGTACTTC
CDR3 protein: CASSFQGAEQYF

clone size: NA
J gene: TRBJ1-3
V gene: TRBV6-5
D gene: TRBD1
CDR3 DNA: TGTGCCAGCAGTCCCCGGGACAGGGGGTACACCATATATTTT
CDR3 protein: CASSPRDRGYTIYF

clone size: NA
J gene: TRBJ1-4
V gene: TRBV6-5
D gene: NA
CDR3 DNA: TGTGCCAGCAACAACGGAGACGGAGGTAAACTGTTTTTT
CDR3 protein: CASNNGDGGKLFF

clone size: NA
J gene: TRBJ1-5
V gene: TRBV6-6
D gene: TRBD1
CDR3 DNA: TGTGCCAGCAGGGAGGGAGGGGGCGGACTAAATCAGCCCCAGCATTTT
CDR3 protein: CASREGGGGLNQPQHF

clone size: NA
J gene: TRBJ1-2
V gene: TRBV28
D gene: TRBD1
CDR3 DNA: TGTGCCAGCACTGACAGGGGGCGAGGCTACACCTTC
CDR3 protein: CASTDRGRGYTF

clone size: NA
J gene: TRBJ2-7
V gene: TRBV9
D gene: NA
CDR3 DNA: TGTGCCAGCAGCGTAGGACCACAGGGTTTCTACGAGCAGTACTTC
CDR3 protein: CASSVGPQGFYEQYF

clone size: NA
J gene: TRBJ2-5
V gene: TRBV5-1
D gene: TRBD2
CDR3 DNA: TGCGCCAGCAGCCCAGCGACTAGCGGGAACCAAGAGACCCAGTACTTC
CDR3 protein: CASSPATSGNQETQYF

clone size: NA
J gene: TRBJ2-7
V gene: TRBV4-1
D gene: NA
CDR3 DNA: TGCGCCAGCAGCCAAGATGGGGCAGCTAGCTCCTACGAGCAGTACTTC
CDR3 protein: CASSQDGAASSYEQYF

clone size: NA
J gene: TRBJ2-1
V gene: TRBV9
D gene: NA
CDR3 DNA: TGTGCCAGCAGCGTAGATGGGTTTACCTACAATGAGCAGTTCTTC
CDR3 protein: CASSVDGFTYNEQFF

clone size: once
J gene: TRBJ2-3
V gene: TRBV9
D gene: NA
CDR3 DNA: TGTGCCAGCAGCCCGATCGCGGGAGATACGCAGTATTTT
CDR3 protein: CASSPIAGDTQYF

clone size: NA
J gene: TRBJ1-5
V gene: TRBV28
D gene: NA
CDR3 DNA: TGTGCCAGCAGTTTATCGGGGGGGAGCCAGCCCCAGCATTTT
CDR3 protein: CASSLSGGSQPQHF

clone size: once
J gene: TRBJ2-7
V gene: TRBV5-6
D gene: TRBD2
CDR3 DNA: TGTGCCAGCAGCGATAGCGGGCCCGAGCAGTACTTC
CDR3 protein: CASSDSGPEQYF

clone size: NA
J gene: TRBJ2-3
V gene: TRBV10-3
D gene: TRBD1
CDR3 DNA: TGTGCCATCAGGGGACAGGGATCTAGCACAGATACGCAGTATTTT
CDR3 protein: CAIRGQGSSTDTQYF

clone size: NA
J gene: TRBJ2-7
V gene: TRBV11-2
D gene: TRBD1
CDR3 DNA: TGTGCCAGCAGCTACCCCGGACAGGGGGAGCAGTACTTC
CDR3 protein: CASSYPGQGEQYF

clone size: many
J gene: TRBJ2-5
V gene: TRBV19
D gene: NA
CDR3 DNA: TGTGCCAGTAGTATAGATGCCCGGGGGACCCAGTACTTC
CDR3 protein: CASSIDARGTQYF

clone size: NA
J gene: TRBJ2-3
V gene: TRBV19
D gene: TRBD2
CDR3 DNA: TGTGCGACTAGCGGGACGATAACAGATACGCAGTATTTT
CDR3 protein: CATSGTITDTQYF

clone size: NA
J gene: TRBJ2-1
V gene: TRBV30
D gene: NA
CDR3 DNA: TGTGCCTGGAGTAAAATAGCGGTGAACAATGAGCAGTTCTTC
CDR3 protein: CAWSKIAVNNEQFF

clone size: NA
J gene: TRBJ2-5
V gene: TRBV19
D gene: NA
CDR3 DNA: TGTGCCAGTAGTATAGGGGTGGCTGAGACCCAGTACTTC
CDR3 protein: CASSIGVAETQYF

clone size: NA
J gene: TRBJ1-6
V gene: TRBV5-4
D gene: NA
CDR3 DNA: TGTGCCAGCAGCTTGGTGAAGGGAGGGAAGACGAATAATTCACCCCTCCACTTT
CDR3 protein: CASSLVKGGKTNNSPLHF

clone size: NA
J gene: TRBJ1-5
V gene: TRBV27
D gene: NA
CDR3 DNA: TGTGCCAGCAGTTCAGATCCTAATCAGCCCCAGCATTTT
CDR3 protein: CASSSDPNQPQHF

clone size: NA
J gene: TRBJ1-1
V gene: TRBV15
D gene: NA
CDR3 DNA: TGTGCCACCAGCAGAGTCGATATAGAGGGGCGAGGGGCTTTCTTT
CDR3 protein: CATSRVDIEGRGAFF

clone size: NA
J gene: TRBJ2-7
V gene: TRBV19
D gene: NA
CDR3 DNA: TGTGCCAGTAGTATGTCCGGGACTGGCACAGGCGAGCAGTACTTC
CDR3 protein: CASSMSGTGTGEQYF

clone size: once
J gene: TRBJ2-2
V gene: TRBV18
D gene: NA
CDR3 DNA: TGTGCCAGCTCACCCCAGTGGGGGAACACCGGGGAGCTGTTTTTT
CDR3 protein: CASSPQWGNTGELFF